These 26 T cell receptor beta chains originate from one sample sequenced in a study of blood T cell repertoires in COVID-19. The method was immunoSEQ multiplex PCR; TCRdb's version includes in-frame clones alone and lacks a portion of them. The sample records around 23,000 clones, approximately 75% being singletons. Sequenced input: peripheral blood. These receptors were taken from a man aged 50 or older with COVID-19, enrolled during active disease.

The chain combines TRBV11-2 with TRBJ2-1; the match to TRBD2 covers 8 bases. The CDR3 consists of 16 residues. Trimming removed 4 bases from V and 6 bases from J; junction bases left unmatched: 11. Germline CDR1 SGHAT, CDR2 FQNNGV. CDR3 in amino acids: CASSYRAGATGNEQFF. The CDR3 nucleotides read TGTGCCAGCAGCTACCGAGCGGGGGCGACGGGCAATGAGCAGTTCTTC.

This clone was picked up a small number of times. Its ends do not fully match the called genes, so a read error is possible. V is TRBV7-9 and J is TRBJ1-4; D may be TRBD1 (6 bases). Germline V CDR1 and CDR2: SEHNR, FQNEAQ (reference sequence). This CDR3 region has 14 residues. CDR3 DNA: TGTGCCAGCAGCTTTACAGGGACTAGTGAAAAACTGTTTTTT. This encodes CASSFTGTSEKLFF.

In its sample, this clone was seen a few times. The J gene is TRBJ1-5, the V gene TRBV7-2; D is unclear. The ends were cut back, 4 bases at V and 0 bases at J, with 10 bases in the middle. The CDR3 consists of 15 residues. CDR1 and CDR2 (germline): SGHTA, FQGNSA. As DNA, the CDR3 is TGTGCCAGCAGCTATAACAGCTATAGCAATCAGCCCCAGCATTTT. Translation: CASSYNSYSNQPQHF.

This clone is a singleton in its sample. The chain is built from TRBV7-9 and TRBJ1-4, with 9 bases identical to TRBD1. The CDR3 length is 14 residues. Germline-derived CDR1 and CDR2 are SEHNR and FQNEAQ (reference sequence). V dropped 4 bases and J dropped 7; count of bases not matched to a gene: 4. CDR3: CASSSGQGREKLFF. The CDR3 DNA reads TGTGCCAGCAGCTCCGGACAGGGGCGTGAAAAACTGTTTTTT.

This clone was detected only a few times. This chain uses TRBV28 with TRBJ1-1; tentatively, D is TRBD1 (5 bases). CDR1 and CDR2 from the germline V gene are MDHEN and SYDVKM. This CDR3 region has 12 residues. The germline V and J ends were trimmed by 8 bases and 4 bases, with 11 bases remaining between them. The CDR3 sequence: CASSSGATEAFF. The CDR3 coding sequence is TGTGCCAGCTCCAGCGGGGCCACTGAAGCTTTCTTT.

The chain couples TRBV19 to TRBJ1-2; possible D gene TRBD1, 5 bases. Germline V gives CDR1 LNHDA, CDR2 SQIVND (reference sequence). The CDR3 spans 15 residues. Trimming pared 3 bases from V and 7 bases from J, leaving 18 bases between. Written as DNA, the CDR3 is TGTGCCAGTAGTATGACGTTCAGGGCGGATTCTGGCTACACCTTC. Amino acids: CASSMTFRADSGYTF.

This chain connects TRBV5-5 to TRBJ2-3, with unresolved D. Trimming took off 4 bases at V and 12 bases at J, with 12 bases between the two ends. This CDR3 region has 11 residues. The germline CDR1 and CDR2 sequences are SGHKS and YYEKEE (reference sequence). CDR3 in amino acids: CASSPLRTQYF. CDR3 nucleotide sequence: TGTGCCAGCAGCCCGCTTCGTACTCAGTATTTT.

CDR3 residues: CAISEAGGRTGQYF. The CDR3 DNA sequence: TGTGCCATCAGTGAGGCGGGGGGGAGAACGGGACAGTACTTC. The chain uses TRBV10-3 and TRBJ2-7, with TRBD2 matching 9 bases. Trimming cost V 2 bases and J 10 bases; bases outside gene matches: 9. The CDR3 runs 14 residues. CDR1 and CDR2 from the germline V gene are ENHRY and SYGVKD.

The chain joins TRBV3-1 (or the pseudogene TRBV3-2) to TRBJ2-5; TRBD2 matches 12 bases. Germline lookup yields CDR1 LGHDT and CDR2 YNNKEL (reference sequence). This CDR3 is built from 19 residues. Germline trimming cut 0 bases from V and 3 bases from J; bases unmatched to any gene: 11. The DNA for the CDR3 is TGTGCCAGCAGCCAAGAGATGAAGCTAGCGGGAGGGCCAGAAGAGACCCAGTACTTC. Translating it yields CASSQEMKLAGGPEETQYF.

This clone was detected a few times. The chain links TRBV28 to TRBJ2-7, with 8 bases aligning to TRBD1. V shed 4 bases and J 4 bases; nucleotides not matched to a gene: 9. The CDR3 covers 15 residues. In germline, CDR1 is MDHEN, CDR2 SYDVKM. The CDR3 nucleotides read TGTGCCAGCAGTTCGCCGACAGGGGCTGAATACGAGCAGTACTTC. Protein product: CASSSPTGAEYEQYF.

This rearrangement joins TRBV11-2 to TRBJ2-3, with 9 bases matching TRBD2. The CDR3 runs 15 residues. CDR1 and CDR2 (germline): SGHAT, FQNNGV. V shed 2 bases, J shed 0 bases, and the junction held 0 bases outside the gene matches. CDR3 sequence (DNA): TGTGCCAGCAGCTTAACTAGCGGGAGCACAGATACGCAGTATTTT. It yields the protein CASSLTSGSTDTQYF.

The V gene is TRBV10-1, the J gene TRBJ1-2; TRBD1 matches 9 bases. CDR1 is WNHNN and CDR2 is SYGVQD in the germline V gene (reference sequence). CDR3 length: 15 residues. V trimming: 0 bases; J trimming: 8 bases; junction bases outside the gene matches: 7. This chain's CDR3 is CASSESRTGGSGYTF. The DNA for the CDR3 is TGCGCCAGCAGTGAGTCGAGAACAGGGGGCTCGGGCTACACCTTC.

The chain carries TRBV7-2 and TRBJ1-2; D uncertain. Germline CDR1 and CDR2: SGHTA and FQGNSA. V lost 1 base, J lost 1 base, and 7 bases lay in between. CDR3 length: 14 residues. The CDR3 DNA reads TGTGCCAGCAGCTTAGGACTGGGTAACTATGGCTACACCTTC. It yields the protein CASSLGLGNYGYTF.

This clone has more than one count but fewer than ten. The CDR3: CASGAMLPTEAFF. Written as DNA, the CDR3 is TGTGCCAGCGGAGCTATGCTCCCCACTGAAGCTTTCTTT. The chain combines TRBV7-9 with TRBJ1-1; D not resolved. Trimming pared 8 bases from V and 4 bases from J, leaving 14 bases between. The length of the CDR3 is 13 residues. The germline CDR1 and CDR2 sequences are SEHNR and FQNEAQ (reference sequence).

The chain uses TRBV5-1 and TRBJ2-1, with TRBD1 matching 11 bases. Germline trimming cut 3 bases from V and 7 bases from J; bases unmatched to any gene: 9. CDR3 length equals 16 residues. The germline V gene has CDR1 SGHRS and CDR2 YFSETQ. The CDR3 nucleotides read TGCGCCAGCAGCTGGGGAGGACAGGGGGCAAGAAATGAGCAGTTCTTC. Amino acid sequence: CASSWGGQGARNEQFF. The whole variable domain, filled in from reference TRBV5-1 and TRBJ2-1, reads KAGVTQTPRYLIKTRGQQVTLSCSPISGHRSVSWYQQTPGQGLQFLFEYFSETQRNKGNFPGRFSGRQFSNSRSEMNVSTLELGDSALYLCASSWGGQGARNEQFFGPGTRLTVL.

CDR3 amino acids: CASSPSDFSGELFF. The CDR3 bases are TGCGCCAGCAGCCCATCGGACTTTTCCGGGGAGCTGTTTTTT. The J gene is TRBJ2-2, the V gene TRBV5-1; D possibly corresponds to TRBD2 (5 bases). Germline V gene data show CDR1 as SGHRS and CDR2 as YFSETQ. The CDR3 totals 14 residues. The V and J ends lost 4 bases and 6 bases respectively, with 13 bases between them.

This clone appeared a few times. The chain joins TRBV6-6 to TRBJ1-2; D possibly corresponds to TRBD1 (5 bases). Germline values: CDR1 MNHNY, CDR2 SVGAGI (reference sequence). V shed 2 bases and J shed 3 bases, with 16 bases lying between them. CDR3 length: 16 residues. CDR3 nucleotides: TGTGCCAGCAGTTACCCCGCAGGGTTTGAGGACTATGGCTACACCTTC. Protein: CASSYPAGFEDYGYTF.

The DNA of the CDR3 is TGTGCCAGCAGCCAAGGCGACGGACTGGACCGCACAGATACGCAGTATTTT. This gives the protein CASSQGDGLDRTDTQYF. The V call is TRBV4-2, the J call TRBJ2-3, with D possibly being TRBD2 (5 bases). CDR3 length equals 17 residues. Germline CDR1 LGHNA, CDR2 YNFKEQ. The V gene lost 1 base and the J gene lost 1 base, with 15 bases spanning the gap.

CDR3 sequence: CASSRRDLTDTQYF. CDR3 nucleotides: TGTGCCAGCAGTCGGCGGGATCTCACAGATACGCAGTATTTT. The chain is built from TRBV2 and TRBJ2-3, with D possibly matching TRBD2 (6 bases). V was trimmed by 5 bases and J by 2 bases, leaving 11 bases between them. Germline CDR1 SNHLY, CDR2 FYNNEI. This CDR3 region has 14 residues.

This chain joins TRBV12-5 and TRBJ1-5, with 8 bases matching TRBD1. With 7 bases clipped from V and 4 bases from J, the junction kept 6 bases outside the gene matches. Germline assignment: CDR1 LGHNT and CDR2 FRNRAP. The CDR3 consists of 14 residues. The CDR3 here is CASVGTGGNQPQHF. CDR3 sequence (DNA): TGTGCTAGTGTGGGGACAGGTGGTAATCAGCCCCAGCATTTT.

The chain uses TRBV27 and TRBJ2-3; TRBD2 matches at 10 bases. This CDR3 region has 15 residues. V shed 2 bases and J 7 bases; nucleotides not matched to a gene: 6. Germline V gene lookup returns CDR1 MNHEY and CDR2 SMNVEV (reference sequence). The CDR3, as DNA: TGTGCCAGCAGTTTAAACAGCGGGGGGGCAAATACGCAGTATTTT. It encodes CASSLNSGGANTQYF.

V is TRBV7-9 and J is TRBJ1-1, with 10 bases identical to TRBD1. This CDR3 comprises 15 residues. The germline gives CDR1 SEHNR, CDR2 FQNEAQ (reference sequence). The V segment lost 1 base and the J segment 4 bases; nucleotides outside the gene matches: 3. CDR3: CASSLGQGAVTEAFF. The CDR3 DNA is TGTGCCAGCAGCTTAGGACAGGGGGCCGTCACTGAAGCTTTCTTT.

The DNA of the CDR3 is TGTGCCAGCAGTGATATATGGACAGGGGAAGATGGCTACACCTTC. It encodes CASSDIWTGEDGYTF. This rearrangement joins TRBV2 to TRBJ1-2; 9 positions match TRBD1. This CDR3 region has 15 residues. Trimming removed 3 bases from V and 6 bases from J; junction bases left unmatched: 8. Germline CDR1 SNHLY, CDR2 FYNNEI.

The CDR3 DNA follows: TGCGCCAGCAGCTTGGCCCCGGGATCACGGAGCTACGAGCAGTACTTC. It specifies CASSLAPGSRSYEQYF. J is TRBJ2-7 and V is TRBV5-1, with D perhaps matching TRBD2 (5 bases). The ends were cut back, 0 bases at V and 3 bases at J, with 16 bases in the middle. The germline V gene encodes CDR1 SGHRS and CDR2 YFSETQ. The CDR3 consists of 16 residues. Complete variable domain (other parts from reference TRBV5-1 and TRBJ2-7): KAGVTQTPRYLIKTRGQQVTLSCSPISGHRSVSWYQQTPGQGLQFLFEYFSETQRNKGNFPGRFSGRQFSNSRSEMNVSTLELGDSALYLCASSLAPGSRSYEQYFGPGTRLTVT.

The chain recombines TRBV5-1 with TRBJ2-2, with 11 bases identical to TRBD2. CDR1 SGHRS and CDR2 YFSETQ come from the germline V gene. This CDR3 region has 15 residues. Unmatched junction bases numbered 6, after V lost 4 bases and J lost 7 bases. The CDR3 sequence: CASSQQLAGDGELFF. Here the CDR3 DNA reads TGCGCCAGCAGCCAGCAACTAGCGGGGGACGGGGAGCTGTTTTTT.

The V gene is TRBV19, the J gene TRBJ2-7; 9 nucleotides align to TRBD1. Germline lookup yields CDR1 LNHDA and CDR2 SQIVND (reference sequence). This CDR3 contains 16 residues. V dropped 5 bases and J dropped 0; count of bases not matched to a gene: 8. In DNA, the CDR3 is TGTGCCAGTAGTTCACGGACAGGGGCCACCTCCTACGAGCAGTACTTC. Its translation is CASSSRTGATSYEQYF.